This T cell receptor beta chain was found in a study of Graves' ophthalmopathy and Graves' hyperthyroidism. The authors amplified TCR beta CDR3 regions, and they did so from RNA transcripts for repertoire sequencing. First-round RT-PCR relied on HTBI primers, and a second-round multiplex PCR came next. From the multiplex PCR reads, TCRdb called clonotypes with MiXCR, one entry per CDR3 protein. This table has around 1.1 million distinct CDR3 sequences, roughly 35% appearing once. The CDR3 is 16 amino acids. Germline V lookup: CDR1 LNHNV, CDR2 YYDKDF (reference sequence). V lost 3 bases to trimming and J lost 5 bases, with 17 bases between them.

This TCR came from an adult man with Graves' hyperthyroidism. Sequenced input: peripheral blood or thyroid tissue (not recorded which). V gene TRBV15 combines with J gene TRBJ1-5; D remains ambiguous. For the CDR3, the DNA is TGTGCCACCAGCAGCTTAGTAGGGCCAGAAGATCAGCCCCAGCATTTT. It yields the protein CATSSLVGPEDQPQHF.